This TCR beta chain was captured in a study of shared clonotypes between healthy human individuals. Study background: Used for every donor were three CD4 naive, three CD4 memory, two CD8 naive and one CD8 memory plate.

Study donors comprised healthy, HIV-negative adults devoid of recent acute infection or vaccination. Splitting of CD4+ cells produced CD45RA+ naive and CD45RA-negative memory subsets. This clone came up a few times. This CDR3 spans 13 amino acids. Germline V gene data show CDR1 as MDHEN and CDR2 as SYDVKM. J gave up 9 bases and V 4 bases, and 8 bases lay outside the gene matches. The authors' processing: For the immunoSEQ data, sequences were junction-only without quality scores, so filtering differed. Clones were sequenced by immunoSEQ multiplex PCR, and TCRdb holds only the in-frame ones, with some missing. The DNA was the basis for D and trimming; V, J and clone size are from that table. Of approximately 1.1 million clones detected, around 78% appear once; the ten largest clones hold 0.52%.

This chain uses TRBV28 with TRBJ1-1; 7 nucleotides align to TRBD1. This clonotype was sampled from a man aged 18 to 30 in good health. Some clones in this sample may be carry-over from other donors' samples. Sequencing was carried out using memory CD4+ T cells from PBMCs. Noted subset: CD45RA-negative fraction. CDR3 in amino acids: CASSSRQGGQAFF. The CDR3 DNA is TGTGCCAGCAGTTCCCGACAGGGAGGGCAAGCTTTCTTT.